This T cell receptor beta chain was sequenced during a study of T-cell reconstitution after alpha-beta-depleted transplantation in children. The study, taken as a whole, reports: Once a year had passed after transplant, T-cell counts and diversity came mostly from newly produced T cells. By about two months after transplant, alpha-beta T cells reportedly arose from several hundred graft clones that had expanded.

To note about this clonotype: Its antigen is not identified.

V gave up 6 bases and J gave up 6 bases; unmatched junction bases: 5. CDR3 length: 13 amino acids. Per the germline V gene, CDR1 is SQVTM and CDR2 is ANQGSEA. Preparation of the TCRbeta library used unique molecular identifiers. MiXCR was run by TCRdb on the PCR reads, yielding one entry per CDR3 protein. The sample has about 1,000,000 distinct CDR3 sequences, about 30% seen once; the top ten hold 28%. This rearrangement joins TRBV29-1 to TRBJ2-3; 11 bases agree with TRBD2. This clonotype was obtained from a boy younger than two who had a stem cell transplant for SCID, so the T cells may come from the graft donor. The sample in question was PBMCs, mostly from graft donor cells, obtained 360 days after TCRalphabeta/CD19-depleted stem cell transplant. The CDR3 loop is CSVYTSGGDTQYF. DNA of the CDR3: TGCAGCGTCTATACTAGCGGGGGCGATACGCAGTATTTT.